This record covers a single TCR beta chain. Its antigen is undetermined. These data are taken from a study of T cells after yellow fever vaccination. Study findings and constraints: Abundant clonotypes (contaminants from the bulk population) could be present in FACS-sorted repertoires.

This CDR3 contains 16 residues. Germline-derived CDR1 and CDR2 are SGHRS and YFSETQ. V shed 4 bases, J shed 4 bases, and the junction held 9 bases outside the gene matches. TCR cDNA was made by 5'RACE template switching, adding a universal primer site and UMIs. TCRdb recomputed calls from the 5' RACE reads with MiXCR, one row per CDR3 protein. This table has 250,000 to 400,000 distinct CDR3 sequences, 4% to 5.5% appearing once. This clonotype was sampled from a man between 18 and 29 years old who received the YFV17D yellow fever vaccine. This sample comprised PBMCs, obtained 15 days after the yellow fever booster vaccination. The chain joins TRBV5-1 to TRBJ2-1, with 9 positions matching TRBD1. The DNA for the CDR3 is TGCGCCAGCAGCGCCCAGGGACAGGGCCTATACAATGAGCAGTTCTTC. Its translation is CASSAQGQGLYNEQFF.